This T cell receptor beta chain came from a study of identical twins. TCRdb called the 5' RACE reads again in MiXCR, with one record for every CDR3 protein. There are about 220,000 distinct CDR3 sequences in the sample; 7.5% occur only once, and around 2.1% lies in the top ten. The CDR3 consists of 15 residues. These data also formed part of another study, on yellow fever vaccine responses in identical twins.

The TCR comes from a woman between 18 and 29 years old in good health. The chain is built from TRBV21-1 and TRBJ2-7; the D segment call TRBD1 is taken from the table without a DNA check. TRBV21-1 is flagged as a pseudogene. Sequenced sample: memory (CD45RO+) T cells sorted from blood. The CDR3 nucleotides read TGTGCCAGCAGCAAAAACAGGGGATCGTCCTACGAGCAGTACTTC. It is translated as CASSKNRGSSYEQYF.